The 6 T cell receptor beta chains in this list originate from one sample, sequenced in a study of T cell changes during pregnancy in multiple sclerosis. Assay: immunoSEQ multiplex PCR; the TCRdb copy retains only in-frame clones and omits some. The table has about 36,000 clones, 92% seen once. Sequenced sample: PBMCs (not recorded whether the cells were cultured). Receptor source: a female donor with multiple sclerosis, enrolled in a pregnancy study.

CDR3 loop: CASRPGQGDTGELFF. The CDR3 DNA reads TGTGCCAGCAGGCCTGGACAGGGGGACACCGGGGAGCTGTTTTTT. This chain uses TRBV11-3 with TRBJ2-2; 10 positions match TRBD1. The germline V gene encodes CDR1 SGHNT and CDR2 YENEEA. CDR3 length: 15 residues. V lost 6 bases and J lost 3; bases outside the gene matches: 4.

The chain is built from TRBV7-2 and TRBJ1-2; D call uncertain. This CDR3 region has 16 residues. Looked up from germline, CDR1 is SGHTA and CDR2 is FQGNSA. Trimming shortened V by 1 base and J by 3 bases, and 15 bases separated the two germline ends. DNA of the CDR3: TGTGCCAGCAGCTTAGTTTTGATCGGATCTGACTATGGCTACACCTTC. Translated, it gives CASSLVLIGSDYGYTF.

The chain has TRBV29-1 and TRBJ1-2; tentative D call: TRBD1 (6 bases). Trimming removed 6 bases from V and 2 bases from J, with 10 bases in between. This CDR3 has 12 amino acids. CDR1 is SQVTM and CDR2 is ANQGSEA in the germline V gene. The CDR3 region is CSVGGQNYGYTF. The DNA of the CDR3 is TGCAGCGTAGGAGGACAGAACTATGGCTACACCTTC. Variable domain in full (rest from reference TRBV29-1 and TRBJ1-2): SAVISQKPSRDICQRGTSLTIQCQVDSQVTMMFWYRQQPGQSLTLIATANQGSEATYESGFVIDKFPISRPNLTFSTLTVSNMSPEDSSIYLCSVGGQNYGYTFGSGTRLTVV.

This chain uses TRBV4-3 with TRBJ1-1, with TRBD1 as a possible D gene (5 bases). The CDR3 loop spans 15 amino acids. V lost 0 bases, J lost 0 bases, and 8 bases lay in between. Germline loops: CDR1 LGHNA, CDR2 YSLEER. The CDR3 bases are TGCGCCAGCAGCCAAGATCGGGACTTGAACACTGAAGCTTTCTTT. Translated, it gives CASSQDRDLNTEAFF.

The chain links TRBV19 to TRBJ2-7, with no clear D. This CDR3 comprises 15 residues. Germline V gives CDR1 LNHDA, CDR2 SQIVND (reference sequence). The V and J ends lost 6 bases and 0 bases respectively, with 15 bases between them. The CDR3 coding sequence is TGTGCCAGTAGAGAGGACGCCCGGAGCTCCTACGAGCAGTACTTC. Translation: CASREDARSSYEQYF.

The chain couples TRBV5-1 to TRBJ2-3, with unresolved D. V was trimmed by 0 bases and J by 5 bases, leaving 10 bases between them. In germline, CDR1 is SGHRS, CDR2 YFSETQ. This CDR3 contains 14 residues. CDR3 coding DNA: TGCGCCAGCAGCTTGGAACTCTCACGAGATACGCAGTATTTT. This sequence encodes CASSLELSRDTQYF.